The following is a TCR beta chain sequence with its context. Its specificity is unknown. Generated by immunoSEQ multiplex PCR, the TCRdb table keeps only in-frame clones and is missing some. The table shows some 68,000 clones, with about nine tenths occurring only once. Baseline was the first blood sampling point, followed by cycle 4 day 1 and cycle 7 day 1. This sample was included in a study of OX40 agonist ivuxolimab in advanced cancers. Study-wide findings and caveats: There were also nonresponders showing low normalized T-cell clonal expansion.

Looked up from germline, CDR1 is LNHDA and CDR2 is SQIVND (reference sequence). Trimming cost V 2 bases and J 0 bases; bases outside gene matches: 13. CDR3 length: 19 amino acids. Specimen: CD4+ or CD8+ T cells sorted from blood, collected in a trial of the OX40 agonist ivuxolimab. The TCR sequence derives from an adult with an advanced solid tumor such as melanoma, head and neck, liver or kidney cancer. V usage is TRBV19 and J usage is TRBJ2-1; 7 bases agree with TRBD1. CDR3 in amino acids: CASSIMGIGGRSSYNEQFF. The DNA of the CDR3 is TGTGCCAGTAGTATAATGGGAATAGGGGGCCGGAGCTCCTACAATGAGCAGTTCTTC.